This TCR beta chain was documented in a study of read filtering for tumor transcriptome and immune sequencing. At the level of the study: Transcriptome libraries were built from DNase-treated RNA. Whole-study findings and limits: Even smaller IR-seq throughput identified most shared clonotypes. Dropping single-read clonotypes raised IR-seq and RNA-seq shared-clonotype correlation.

This library used roughly 430 ng RNA and molecular barcoded adaptors spanning alpha/delta and beta/gamma chains. TCRdb re-called the reads through MiXCR, storing one row per CDR3 protein. The sample consists of 100,000 to 150,000 distinct CDR3 sequences, roughly 13% of them appearing once. In this sample, this clonotype turned up a few times. What it binds is unknown. The CDR3 sequence is 17 residues long. With 4 bases removed from V and 6 bases from J, the gap between germline ends came to 21 bases. From germline, CDR1 is MGHRA and CDR2 YSYEKL. This TCR was recovered from a donor at least 40 years old with multiple myeloma. The sequencing input was a population of CD138-negative cells sorted from bone marrow. The V gene is TRBV4-1, the J gene TRBJ2-2, with a tentative D call TRBD2 (7 bases). The CDR3 region is CASSPRFLPGGAGELFF. The DNA for the CDR3 is TGCGCCAGCAGCCCAAGATTCTTGCCGGGGGGCGCCGGGGAGCTGTTTTTT.